This TCR beta chain derives from a study of blood T cells in healthy people across ages. At least 6 micrograms of total RNA were extracted per sample. For the second PCR, which ran for about 6 to 12 cycles, a sample-barcoded 5' primer and a J-beta primer mix were used. TCRdb reprocessed the 5' RACE reads via MiXCR and lists one record per CDR3 protein. The sample has approximately 900,000 distinct CDR3 sequences; about 28% are singletons. This sample also appeared in a second study, on T cells of mothers and their children.

Sequences were obtained from blood. The receptor comes from a woman aged 40-49 years in good health.

The CDR3 loop is CSARALGGAGDPSYEQYF. The CDR3 DNA sequence: TGCAGTGCTAGAGCCCTCGGGGGCGCGGGGGACCCTTCCTACGAGCAGTACTTC. V gene TRBV20-1 combines with J gene TRBJ2-7; tentative D call: TRBD2 (7 bases). Trimming left V 1 base short and J 1 base short, with 23 bases between. Germline assignment: CDR1 DFQATT and CDR2 SNEGSKA (reference sequence). The CDR3 spans 18 residues.